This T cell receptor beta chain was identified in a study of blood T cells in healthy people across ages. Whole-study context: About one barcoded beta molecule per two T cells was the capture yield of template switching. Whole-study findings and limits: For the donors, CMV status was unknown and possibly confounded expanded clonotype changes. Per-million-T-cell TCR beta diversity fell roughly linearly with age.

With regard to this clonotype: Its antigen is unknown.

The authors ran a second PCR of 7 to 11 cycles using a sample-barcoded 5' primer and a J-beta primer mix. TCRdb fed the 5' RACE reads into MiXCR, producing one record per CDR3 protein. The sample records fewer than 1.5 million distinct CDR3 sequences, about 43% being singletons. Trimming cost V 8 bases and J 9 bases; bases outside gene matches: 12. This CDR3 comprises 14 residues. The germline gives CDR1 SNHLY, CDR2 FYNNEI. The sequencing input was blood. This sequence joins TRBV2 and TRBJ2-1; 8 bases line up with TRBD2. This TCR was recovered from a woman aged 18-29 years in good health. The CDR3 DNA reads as TGTGCCAGCGGGAGGGGACTAGAATCTACTGAGCAGTTCTTC. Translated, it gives CASGRGLESTEQFF.